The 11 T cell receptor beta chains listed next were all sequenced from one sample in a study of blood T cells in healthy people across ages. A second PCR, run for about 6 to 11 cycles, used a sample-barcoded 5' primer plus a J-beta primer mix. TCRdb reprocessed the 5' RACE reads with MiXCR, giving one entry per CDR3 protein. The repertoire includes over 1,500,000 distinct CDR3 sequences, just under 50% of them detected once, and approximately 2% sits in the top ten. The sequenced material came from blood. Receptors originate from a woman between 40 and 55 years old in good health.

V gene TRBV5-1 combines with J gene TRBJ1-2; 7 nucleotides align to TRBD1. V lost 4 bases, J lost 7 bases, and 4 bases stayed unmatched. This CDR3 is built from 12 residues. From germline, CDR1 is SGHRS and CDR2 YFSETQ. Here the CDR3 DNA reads TGCGCCAGCAGCCGGGACAGTTTTGGCTACACCTTC. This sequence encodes CASSRDSFGYTF.

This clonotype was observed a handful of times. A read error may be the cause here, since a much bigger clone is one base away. The CDR3 DNA reads as TGTGCCAGCAGTTACTCTGGGGACACAGATACGCAGTATTTT. Protein: CASSYSGDTDTQYF. This sequence joins TRBV6-5 and TRBJ2-3; D is unclear. Germline loops: CDR1 MNHEY, CDR2 SVGAGI. Deletions cut 0 bases from V and 2 bases from J, with 6 bases between. The CDR3 is made up of 14 amino acids.

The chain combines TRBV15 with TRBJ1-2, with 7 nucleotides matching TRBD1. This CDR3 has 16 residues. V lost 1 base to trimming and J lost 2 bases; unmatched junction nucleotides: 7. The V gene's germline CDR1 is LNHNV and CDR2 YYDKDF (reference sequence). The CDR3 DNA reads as TGTGCCACCAGCAGAGCGGTTGGGACAGCGAACTATGGCTACACCTTC. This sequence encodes CATSRAVGTANYGYTF.

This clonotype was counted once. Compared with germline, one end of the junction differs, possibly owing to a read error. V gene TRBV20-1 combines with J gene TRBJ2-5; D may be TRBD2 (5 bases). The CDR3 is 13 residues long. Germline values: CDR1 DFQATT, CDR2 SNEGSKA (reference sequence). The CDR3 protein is CSPSGSMGKTQYF. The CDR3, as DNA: TGCAGTCCTAGTGGGAGTATGGGAAAGACCCAGTACTTC.

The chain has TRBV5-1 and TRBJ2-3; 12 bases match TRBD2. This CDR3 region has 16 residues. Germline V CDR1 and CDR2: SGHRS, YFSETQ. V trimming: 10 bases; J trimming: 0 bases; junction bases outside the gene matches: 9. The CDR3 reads CAGGRTSGTSTDTQYF. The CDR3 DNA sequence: TGCGCCGGCGGACGGACTAGCGGGACTAGCACAGATACGCAGTATTTT.

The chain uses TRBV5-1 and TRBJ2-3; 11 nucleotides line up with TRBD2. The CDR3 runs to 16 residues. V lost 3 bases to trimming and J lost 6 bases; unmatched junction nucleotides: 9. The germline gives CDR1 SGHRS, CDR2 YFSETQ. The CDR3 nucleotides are TGCGCCAGCAGCTGGAAGGGACTAGCGGATACGGATACGCAGTATTTT. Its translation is CASSWKGLADTDTQYF.

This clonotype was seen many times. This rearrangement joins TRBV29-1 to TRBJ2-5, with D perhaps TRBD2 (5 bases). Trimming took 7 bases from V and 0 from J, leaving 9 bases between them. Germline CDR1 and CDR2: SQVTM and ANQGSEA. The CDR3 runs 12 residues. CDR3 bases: TGCAGCGCCTTAGCGTACCAAGAGACCCAGTACTTC. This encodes CSALAYQETQYF.

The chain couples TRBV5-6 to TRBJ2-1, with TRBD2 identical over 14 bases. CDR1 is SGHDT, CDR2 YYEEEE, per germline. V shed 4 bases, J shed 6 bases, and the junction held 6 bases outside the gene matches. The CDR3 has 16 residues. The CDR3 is CASSLRTSGGLNEQFF. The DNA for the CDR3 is TGTGCCAGCAGCCTGCGGACTAGCGGGGGGCTCAATGAGCAGTTCTTC.

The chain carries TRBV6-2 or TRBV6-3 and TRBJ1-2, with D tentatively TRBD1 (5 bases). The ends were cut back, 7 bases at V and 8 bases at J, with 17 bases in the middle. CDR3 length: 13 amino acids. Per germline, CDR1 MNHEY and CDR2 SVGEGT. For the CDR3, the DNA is TGTGCCAGCACCGAGAGTGGGGGGTCCGGCTACACCTTC. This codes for CASTESGGSGYTF.

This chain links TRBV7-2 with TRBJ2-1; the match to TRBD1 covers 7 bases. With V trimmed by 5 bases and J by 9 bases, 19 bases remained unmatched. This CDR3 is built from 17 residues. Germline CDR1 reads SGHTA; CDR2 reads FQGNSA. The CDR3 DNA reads TGTGCCAGCAGCCCTAACATCGACAGGGTAAATCCCACTGAGCAGTTCTTC. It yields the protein CASSPNIDRVNPTEQFF. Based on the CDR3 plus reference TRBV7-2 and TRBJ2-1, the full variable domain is GAGVSQSPSNKVTEKGKDVELRCDPISGHTALYWYRQSLGQGLEFLIYFQGNSAPDKSGLPSDRFSAERTGGSVSTLTIQRTQQEDSAVYLCASSPNIDRVNPTEQFFGPGTRLTVL.

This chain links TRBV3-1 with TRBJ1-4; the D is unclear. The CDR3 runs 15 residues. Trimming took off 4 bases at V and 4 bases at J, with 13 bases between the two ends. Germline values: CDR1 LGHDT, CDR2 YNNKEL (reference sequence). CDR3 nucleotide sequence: TGTGCCAGCAGCCGCGGGCCAGTCCTTAATGAAAAACTGTTTTTT. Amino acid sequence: CASSRGPVLNEKLFF.